This is a list of T cell receptor beta chains from one sample in a study of control samples from healthy donors and cancer patients. Repertoires were generated with immunoSEQ multiplex PCR, while TCRdb's copy carries only in-frame clones and drops some. The table shows roughly 98,000 clones, with roughly 93% occurring only once. Sequenced: blood. These receptor sequences come from a man aged 18 to 30 in good health. The CDR3 runs from the conserved cysteine through the conserved F or W. A D gene is named only where the DNA matches it firmly. Some rows have no size entry. The others give once, few or many, or a class for an expanded clone.

CDR3 protein	CDR3 DNA	V gene	J gene	D gene	clone size
CASSLSRQGVGTEAFF	TGTGCCAGCAGCTTATCGAGGCAGGGGGTTGGCACTGAAGCTTTCTTT	TRBV7-9	TRBJ1-1	TRBD1	-
CASSLVTEGFDGYTF	TGTGCCAGCAGCTTAGTCACTGAAGGGTTTGATGGCTACACCTTC	TRBV7-9	TRBJ1-2	-	-
CASSTDRTLREQYF	TGTGCCAGCAGCACGGACCGGACACTACGGGAGCAGTACTTC	TRBV5-4	TRBJ2-7	-	-
CASSISPNRSRNTIYF	TGTGCCAGTAGTATTAGCCCGAATCGATCACGGAACACCATATATTTT	TRBV19	TRBJ1-3	-	-
CASSGEGLAGISSTDTQYF	TGTGCCAGCAGCGGGGAGGGGCTAGCGGGGATATCTAGCACAGATACGCAGTATTTT	TRBV7-9	TRBJ2-3	TRBD2	-
CASSPPTGEWDEAFF	TGTGCCAGCTCACCACCGACAGGGGAGTGGGATGAAGCTTTCTTT	TRBV18	TRBJ1-1	TRBD1	-
CASSEAAGGYNEQFF	TGTGCCAGCAGTGAAGCAGCGGGGGGGTACAATGAGCAGTTCTTC	TRBV6-1	TRBJ2-1	TRBD2	-
CATRTNTDTQYF	TGTGCCACTCGGACAAACACAGATACGCAGTATTTT	TRBV6-5	TRBJ2-3	-	-
CASSEGAGTGAYGYTF	TGTGCCAGCAGCGAGGGGGCCGGGACTGGGGCCTATGGCTACACCTTC	TRBV9	TRBJ1-2	TRBD1	-
CASSDSGGALYNEQFF	TGTGCCAGCAGTGACTCGGGGGGAGCCCTTTACAATGAGCAGTTCTTC	TRBV6-4	TRBJ2-1	-	-
CSVGGLEYGYTF	TGCAGCGTCGGGGGGCTTGAGTATGGCTACACCTTC	TRBV29-1	TRBJ1-2	-	once
CASSIGLTEQLYF	TGTGCCAGTAGTATTGGTCTCACGGAACAACTGTACTTC	TRBV19	TRBJ2-4	-	-
CASSYSGAGSWTEAFF	TGTGCCAGCAGTTACTCGGGGGCTGGGTCATGGACTGAAGCTTTCTTT	TRBV6-5	TRBJ1-1	-	-
CASSQGGRGGLNTEAFF	TGCGCCAGCAGCCAAGGGGGCCGTGGGGGGTTGAACACTGAAGCTTTCTTT	TRBV4-1	TRBJ1-1	-	-
CASSLRTLGTDTQYF	TGTGCCAGCAGCTTAAGGACCCTGGGCACAGATACGCAGTATTTT	TRBV5-5	TRBJ2-3	-	-
CASSPAGNTEAFF	TGCGCCAGCAGCCCCGCCGGAAACACTGAAGCTTTCTTT	TRBV4-3	TRBJ1-1	-	-
CASSFDSRYNEQFF	TGTGCCAGCAGCTTTGACAGTCGGTACAATGAGCAGTTCTTC	TRBV3-1/TRBV3-2	TRBJ2-1	-	-
CASSWDLYEQYF	TGTGCCAGCAGCTGGGACCTATACGAGCAGTACTTC	TRBV7-9	TRBJ2-7	-	-
CASSMFVSGGNTGELFF	TGTGCCAGTAGTATGTTCGTGTCGGGAGGAAACACCGGGGAGCTGTTTTTT	TRBV19	TRBJ2-2	TRBD2	-
CASSYRAVASPLHF	TGTGCCAGCAGTTACAGGGCAGTAGCCTCACCCCTCCACTTT	TRBV6-5	TRBJ1-6	-	-
CASSESGAPEKLFF	TGTGCCAGCAGTGAAAGCGGGGCGCCTGAAAAACTGTTTTTT	TRBV2	TRBJ1-4	-	-
CASRGQQGAVYGYTF	TGTGCCAGCAGGGGACAACAGGGGGCAGTCTATGGCTACACCTTC	TRBV6-5	TRBJ1-2	TRBD1	once
CASSPTAGGNTDTQYF	TGTGCCAGCTCACCAACGGCGGGAGGGAATACAGATACGCAGTATTTT	TRBV18	TRBJ2-3	TRBD2	-
CASSPSGGVDQPQHF	TGTGCCAGCAGTCCCTCGGGAGGGGTTGATCAGCCCCAGCATTTT	TRBV6-1	TRBJ1-5	-	-
CSVEDRGTYNEQFF	TGCAGCGTTGAAGACCGGGGGACCTACAATGAGCAGTTCTTC	TRBV29-1	TRBJ2-1	-	-
CASSLDGVYGELFF	TGCGCCAGCAGCTTGGACGGGGTGTACGGGGAGCTGTTTTTT	TRBV5-1	TRBJ2-2	-	-
CSARALGEQYF	TGCAGTGCTAGAGCCCTGGGCGAGCAGTACTTC	TRBV20-1	TRBJ2-7	-	-
CASSVVAGGDPNADEQYF	TGTGCCAGCAGCGTAGTTGCGGGAGGAGACCCTAATGCTGACGAGCAGTACTTC	TRBV9	TRBJ2-7	TRBD2	-
CASSERTGTGANVLTF	TGTGCCAGCAGTGAACGGACAGGGACCGGGGCCAACGTCCTGACTTTC	TRBV6-1	TRBJ2-6	TRBD1	-
CASSGVHEQFF	TGTGCCAGCAGTGGGGTGCATGAGCAGTTCTTC	TRBV2	TRBJ2-1	-	-
CASSVVSFSGIGEQYF	TGTGCCAGCAGCGTCGTGAGTTTTAGCGGGATAGGCGAGCAGTACTTC	TRBV7-2	TRBJ2-7	TRBD2	-
CASSSNLGTIMNTEAFF	TGTGCCAGCAGCTCAAATCTAGGGACAATCATGAACACTGAAGCTTTCTTT	TRBV7-9	TRBJ1-1	-	-
CASSPWDRSFYGYTF	TGTGCCAGCAGCCCGTGGGACAGAAGCTTTTATGGCTACACCTTC	TRBV5-6	TRBJ1-2	TRBD1	medium-sized
CASSDRSGTGAATQYF	TGCGCCAGCAGCGATAGGTCCGGGACAGGGGCTGCTACGCAGTATTTT	TRBV10-1	TRBJ2-3	TRBD1	-
CASSPGTSWGQETQYF	TGTGCCAGCAGCCCTGGGACTAGCTGGGGGCAAGAGACCCAGTACTTC	TRBV4-2	TRBJ2-5	TRBD2	-
CASSPMRGSYEQYF	TGTGCCAGTAGCCCCATGCGGGGAAGCTACGAGCAGTACTTC	TRBV19	TRBJ2-7	-	-
CASRVPSTETQYF	TGTGCCAGTAGAGTCCCTAGTACAGAGACCCAGTACTTC	TRBV19	TRBJ2-5	-	-
CASSESRDLGGYTF	TGTGCCAGCAGTGAAAGCCGTGATTTAGGTGGCTACACCTTC	TRBV6-1	TRBJ1-2	-	-
CASSQNPGTSGRTTDTQYF	TGTGCCAGCAGCCAAAATCCCGGGACTAGCGGGAGAACCACAGATACGCAGTATTTT	TRBV14	TRBJ2-3	TRBD2	once
CASSLPGAAHNYGYTF	TGTGCCAGCAGCTTACCGGGGGCAGCTCATAACTATGGCTACACCTTC	TRBV11-2	TRBJ1-2	-	-
CAWSLLLAKNIQYF	TGTGCCTGGAGTTTATTGTTAGCCAAAAACATTCAGTACTTC	TRBV30	TRBJ2-4	-	-
CASREPTGYNEQFF	TGCGCCAGCAGGGAACCGACAGGCTACAATGAGCAGTTCTTC	TRBV5-1	TRBJ2-1	-	-
CASSDGQGDNSPLHF	TGTGCCAGCAGTGACGGGCAGGGAGATAATTCACCCCTCCACTTT	TRBV6-4	TRBJ1-6	-	-
CAIGTEAQETQYF	TGTGCCATAGGCACTGAAGCTCAAGAGACCCAGTACTTC	TRBV15	TRBJ2-5	-	-
CASSLSRGNTIYF	TGTGCCAGCAGCTTATCGAGGGGAAACACCATATATTTT	TRBV7-2	TRBJ1-3	-	-